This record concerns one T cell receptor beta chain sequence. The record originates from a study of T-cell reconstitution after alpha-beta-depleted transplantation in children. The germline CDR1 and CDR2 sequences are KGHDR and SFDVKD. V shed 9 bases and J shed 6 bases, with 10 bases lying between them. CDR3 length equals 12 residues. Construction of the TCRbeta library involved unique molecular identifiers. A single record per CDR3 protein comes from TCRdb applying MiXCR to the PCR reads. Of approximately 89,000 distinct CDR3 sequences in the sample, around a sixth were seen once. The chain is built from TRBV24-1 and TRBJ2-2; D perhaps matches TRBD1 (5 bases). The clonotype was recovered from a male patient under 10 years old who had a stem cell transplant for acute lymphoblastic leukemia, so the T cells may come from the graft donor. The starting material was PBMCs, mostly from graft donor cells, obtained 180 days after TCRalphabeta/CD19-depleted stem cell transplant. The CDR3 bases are TGTGCCACCTTAGGGGAAGCCGGGGAGCTGTTTTTT. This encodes CATLGEAGELFF.